Listed below are T cell receptor beta chains from one sample, sequenced in a study of blood T cell repertoires in COVID-19. Assay: immunoSEQ multiplex PCR; the TCRdb copy retains only in-frame clones and omits some. The sample holds about 97,000 clones; 90% are singletons and the top ten take 1.5% to 2%. The sample comprised peripheral blood. The receptor set was obtained from a man in his fifties or sixties with acute or convalescent COVID-19. Both conserved end residues are part of each CDR3. The D gene is left open where the match is weak. Only some rows state a clone size, as once, few, many or a class for expanded clones.

TRBD1 . TRBJ1-2 TRBV11-2 CASSLEGQGKFYGYTF TGTGCCAGCAGCTTAGAGGGACAGGGGAAGTTCTATGGCTACACCTTC
TRBD1 . TRBJ1-2 TRBV5-6 CASSWGQGNGGYTF TGTGCCAGCAGCTGGGGACAGGGGAACGGCGGCTACACCTTC
TRBD2 . TRBJ2-5 TRBV29-1 CSARLAGEETQYF TGCAGTGCCCGACTAGCGGGGGAAGAGACCCAGTACTTC
. few TRBJ2-2 TRBV7-2 CASSYGQSTGELFF TGTGCCAGCAGCTACGGACAATCCACCGGGGAGCTGTTTTTT
. . TRBJ2-6 TRBV6-1 CASSEVKGAGANVLTF TGTGCCAGCAGTGAAGTCAAGGGGGCTGGGGCCAACGTCCTGACTTTC
TRBD1 . TRBJ1-4 TRBV5-1 CASKTGTVNEKLFF TGCGCCAGCAAAACCGGGACAGTTAATGAAAAACTGTTTTTT
. . TRBJ2-1 TRBV29-1 CSGGSMSGNYEQFF TGCAGCGGGGGGTCGATGTCGGGAAACTATGAGCAGTTCTTC
TRBD2 . TRBJ2-1 TRBV6-5 CASSRGGGASNEQFF TGTGCCAGCAGTCGGGGCGGGGGGGCCTCCAATGAGCAGTTCTTC
TRBD1 . TRBJ1-2 TRBV5-1 CASSLGTGSNYGYTF TGCGCCAGCAGCTTGGGGACAGGGTCTAACTATGGCTACACCTTC
. . TRBJ1-4 TRBV19 CASSTGTPVNEKLFF TGTGCCAGTAGTACTGGGACACCAGTTAATGAAAAACTGTTTTTT
. . TRBJ1-1 TRBV29-1 CSVESGSFYEAFF TGCAGCGTTGAATCAGGGTCCTTTTATGAAGCTTTCTTT
. few TRBJ1-1 TRBV18 CASSPGQILFTEAFF TGTGCCAGCTCACCCGGACAGATTCTTTTCACTGAAGCTTTCTTT